This T cell receptor beta chain was recovered during a study of Ad26.COV2.S vaccination and SARS-CoV-2 variants. Study background: Intramuscularly, Ad26.COV2.S was given either once or twice, 56 days apart.

Using immunoSEQ multiplex PCR, the repertoire was profiled, and TCRdb retains in-frame clones only, with some absent. The sample has about 420,000 clones, roughly 90% seen once. The V gene's germline CDR1 is MNHEY and CDR2 SVGAGI. This CDR3 comprises 15 residues. V lost 6 bases, J lost 7 bases, and 9 bases stayed unmatched. The treatment: 15 to 20 received Ad26.COV2.S at low or high dose, single or two shots; 5 received placebo; per-sample allocation not given. Sampling was performed 63 days after the first vaccine or placebo injection. The TCR was taken from a person aged 18 to 65 who received the Ad26.COV2.S COVID-19 vaccine or a placebo. The chain combines TRBV6-5 with TRBJ2-7; 13 positions match TRBD2. The sample was peripheral blood, taken in a trial of Ad26.COV2.S vaccine versus placebo. Here the CDR3 reads CASRLAGGPSYEQYF. CDR3 in DNA: TGTGCCAGCAGACTAGCGGGGGGGCCCAGTTATGAGCAGTACTTC.